The clone carrying this T cell receptor beta chain was recorded a few times. The antigen is undetermined. CDR3 size: 15 residues. The trim removed 3 bases at V and 7 bases at J, leaving 9 bases unmatched. Germline CDR1 SNHLY, CDR2 FYNNEI. This sample stems from a study of cytomegalovirus exposure and HLA in healthy donors. In nominal health when sampled, donors likely had unrecorded immune exposures nonetheless. Study-level results: Sequencing artifact likely explains a cluster of highly shared sequence variants. As a later analysis showed, several of the most significant clusters appeared to be linked to common viral pathogens. TRBV6-2, TRBV6-3 and some other V segments were unresolvable in 87-base-pair reads.

Amplification used 60 Vbeta primers and 13 Jbeta primers. Here immunoSEQ multiplex PCR was the method, and the copy in TCRdb shows in-frame clones only, minus some. The top ten clones hold 5% to 6% of a sample with roughly 240,000 clones, about 81% of them seen once. This sequence was found in a woman between 40 and 50 years old in good health and CMV-seropositive. The chain combines TRBV2 with TRBJ1-2, with TRBD1 identical over 9 bases. Sequencing was carried out using PBMCs. CDR3 DNA sequence: TGTGCCAGCAGTGAGACCCCGGGACAGGGAATTGGCTACACCTTC. Protein product: CASSETPGQGIGYTF.